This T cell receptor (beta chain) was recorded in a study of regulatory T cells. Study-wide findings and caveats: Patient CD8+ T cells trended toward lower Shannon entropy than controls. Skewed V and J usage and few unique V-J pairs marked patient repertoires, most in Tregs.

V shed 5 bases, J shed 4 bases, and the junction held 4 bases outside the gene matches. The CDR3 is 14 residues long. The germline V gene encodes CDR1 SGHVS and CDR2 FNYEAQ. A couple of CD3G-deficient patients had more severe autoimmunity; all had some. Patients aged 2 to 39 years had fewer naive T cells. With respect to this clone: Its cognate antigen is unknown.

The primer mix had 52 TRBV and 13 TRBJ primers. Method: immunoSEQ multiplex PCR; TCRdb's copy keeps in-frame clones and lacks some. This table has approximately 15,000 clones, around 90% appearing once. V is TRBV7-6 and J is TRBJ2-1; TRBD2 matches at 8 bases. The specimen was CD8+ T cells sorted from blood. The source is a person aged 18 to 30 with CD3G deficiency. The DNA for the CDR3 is TGTGCCAGCAGCCTGGCGGGAGGATACAATGAGCAGTTCTTC. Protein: CASSLAGGYNEQFF. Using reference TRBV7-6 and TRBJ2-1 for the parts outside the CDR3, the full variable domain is GAGVSQSPRYKVTKRGQDVALRCDPISGHVSLYWYRQALGQGPEFLTYFNYEAQQDKSGLPNDRFSAERPEGSISTLTIQRTEQRDSAMYRCASSLAGGYNEQFFGPGTRLTVL.